Below, 29 T cell receptor beta chains from the same sample are listed, as sequenced in a study of blood T cells in healthy people across ages. A second PCR of about 7 to 12 cycles used a sample-barcoded 5' primer and a J-beta primer mix. MiXCR, run by TCRdb on the 5' RACE reads, gives a single entry per CDR3 protein. The data show 890,000 or so distinct CDR3 sequences, 60% to 80% seen once. Input material: blood. These receptors were obtained from a man aged 25 to 40 in good health.

The chain is built from TRBV29-1 and TRBJ1-2; no clear D. V was pared by 3 bases and J by 1 base, with 12 bases between. Germline V gene sequence: CDR1 SQVTM, CDR2 ANQGSEA. The CDR3 consists of 14 residues. CDR3 nucleotide sequence: TGCAGCGTTGATTTTGGGGAGCGTAACTATGGCTACACCTTC. Translated: CSVDFGERNYGYTF.

Concerning this clonotype itself: One junction end does not reproduce the germline sequence, and a read error may be involved. CDR3: CAGSLDSFYGYTF. DNA for the CDR3: TGCGCCGGCAGCCTCGACAGCTTCTATGGCTACACCTTC. The chain links TRBV4-3 to TRBJ1-2, with a weak D call TRBD1 (5 bases). CDR3 size: 13 residues. Germline CDR1 reads LGHNA; CDR2 reads YSLEER.

As regards this clonotype: One junction end disagrees with the germline gene, perhaps due to a read error. This chain joins TRBV20-1 and TRBJ2-5, with D hard to call. The CDR3 spans 14 residues. The germline V gene has CDR1 DFQATT and CDR2 SNEGSKA (reference sequence). The CDR3 region has the DNA TGCAGTGCCAGAGGTCAGCAATTCCAAGAGACCCAGTACTTC. Protein: CSARGQQFQETQYF.

A few counts support this clonotype. The chain couples TRBV4-2 to TRBJ1-1; D possibly corresponds to TRBD1 (6 bases). This CDR3 spans 15 amino acids. CDR1 LGHNA and CDR2 YNFKEQ come from the germline V gene. Trimming left V 3 bases short and J 1 base short, with 12 bases between. Here the CDR3 reads CASSHLTDRNTEAFF. The DNA of the CDR3 is TGTGCCAGCAGCCATTTAACGGACAGGAACACTGAAGCTTTCTTT.

This clonotype came up a few times. V gene TRBV7-2 combines with J gene TRBJ2-6; D unclear. This CDR3 comprises 16 residues. The germline V gene encodes CDR1 SGHTA and CDR2 FQGNSA. The V end was cut by 1 base, the J end by 2 bases, with 9 bases between. CDR3 DNA: TGTGCCAGCAGCTTAGAGGGCCAAACTGGGGCCAACGTCCTGACTTTC. Translated, it gives CASSLEGQTGANVLTF.

The J gene is TRBJ2-3, the V gene TRBV7-2, with 8 bases lining up with TRBD2. J gave up 0 bases and V 1 base, and 9 bases lay outside the gene matches. This CDR3 is built from 18 residues. The germline gives CDR1 SGHTA, CDR2 FQGNSA. The CDR3 sequence is CASSLVTGGPPSTDTQYF. CDR3 DNA: TGTGCCAGCAGCTTAGTGACGGGGGGGCCGCCTAGCACAGATACGCAGTATTTT.

The V gene is TRBV7-9, the J gene TRBJ1-2, with TRBD1 matching 10 bases. The CDR3 contains 15 residues. Germline V gives CDR1 SEHNR, CDR2 FQNEAQ (reference sequence). The J segment lost 4 bases and the V segment lost 5 bases, leaving 7 bases of the junction unmatched. CDR3 DNA: TGTGCCAGCAGCATAGGGACAGGGGCTTCCTATGGCTACACCTTC. It yields the protein CASSIGTGASYGYTF.

The genes are TRBV10-3 and TRBJ2-7; unclear D gene. The CDR3 length is 12 residues. Per the germline V gene, CDR1 is ENHRY and CDR2 is SYGVKD. The germline V and J ends were trimmed by 6 bases and 5 bases, with 11 bases remaining between them. CDR3 amino acids: CAIRAELDEQYF. CDR3 in DNA: TGTGCCATCAGGGCAGAGTTGGACGAGCAGTACTTC.

This clonotype occurred once. The chain uses TRBV6-2 or TRBV6-3 and TRBJ2-1; TRBD1 matches 10 bases. Unmatched junction bases numbered 6, after V lost 0 bases and J lost 4 bases. Germline V gene sequence: CDR1 MNHEY, CDR2 SVGEGT. CDR3 size: 17 residues. CDR3 loop: CASSYSNRDRGYNEQFF. The DNA of the CDR3 is TGTGCCAGCAGTTACTCGAATCGGGACAGGGGATACAATGAGCAGTTCTTC.

J is TRBJ2-3 and V is TRBV5-1; D perhaps matches TRBD1 (5 bases). CDR1 SGHRS and CDR2 YFSETQ come from the germline V gene. The CDR3 contains 15 residues. V gave up 0 bases and J gave up 4 bases, with 12 bases separating them. The CDR3: CASSLAGASSDTQYF. CDR3 bases: TGCGCCAGCAGCTTGGCTGGGGCAAGCTCAGATACGCAGTATTTT.

The V gene is TRBV3-1, the J gene TRBJ2-1; D gene ambiguous. The CDR3 is 13 amino acids. The V gene's germline CDR1 is LGHDT and CDR2 YNNKEL (reference sequence). The ends were cut back, 6 bases at V and 6 bases at J, with 12 bases in the middle. CDR3 in DNA: TGTGCCAGCAGTCTGGACCCGGGCAATGAGCAGTTCTTC. Amino acids: CASSLDPGNEQFF.

The V call is TRBV12-3 or TRBV12-4, the J call TRBJ2-7; 8 nucleotides match TRBD1. Trimming cost V 8 bases and J 6 bases; bases outside gene matches: 6. The CDR3 is made up of 12 amino acids. CDR3 loop: CASQGTGGEQYF. The CDR3 nucleotides read TGTGCCAGCCAGGGGACAGGAGGCGAGCAGTACTTC.

This clonotype turned up a few times. The rearrangement links TRBV24-1 to TRBJ2-3, with D perhaps matching TRBD1 (6 bases). The CDR3 has 14 residues. The germline V gene has CDR1 KGHDR and CDR2 SFDVKD. Trimming took off 2 bases at V and 4 bases at J, with 9 bases between the two ends. The CDR3 loop reads CATSDSRGSDTQYF. The CDR3, as DNA: TGTGCCACCAGTGATTCCAGGGGCTCAGATACGCAGTATTTT.

J is TRBJ2-5 and V is TRBV12-3 or TRBV12-4; D call uncertain. V was clipped by 6 bases and J by 4 bases, with 9 bases between them. The CDR3 totals 12 residues. The CDR3 protein is CASRPSGETQYF. CDR3 DNA: TGTGCCAGCAGGCCTTCAGGAGAGACCCAGTACTTC.

V gene TRBV10-3 combines with J gene TRBJ2-1; D perhaps matches TRBD1 (6 bases). This CDR3 is 14 amino acids long. Germline values: CDR1 ENHRY, CDR2 SYGVKD. Trimming removed 11 bases at V and 0 bases at J, with 14 bases between. The CDR3 coding sequence is TGTGCCGCCAGGGGTCCTACCTCCTACAATGAGCAGTTCTTC. This sequence encodes CAARGPTSYNEQFF.

V and J are TRBV6-5 and TRBJ1-5; the D gene is possibly TRBD1 (6 bases). Germline V gene data show CDR1 as MNHEY and CDR2 as SVGAGI. CDR3 length: 14 residues. Deletions cut 8 bases from V and 2 bases from J, with 13 bases between. The CDR3 here is CASAHRARNQPQHF. The CDR3 DNA is TGTGCCAGCGCTCACAGGGCCCGCAATCAGCCCCAGCATTTT.

This clonotype was recorded a few times. This CDR3 is CASSKGGPGANVLTF. The CDR3 region has the DNA TGTGCCAGCAGTAAAGGGGGACCTGGGGCCAACGTCCTGACTTTC. The rearrangement uses TRBV7-3 and TRBJ2-6; tentatively, D is TRBD1 (6 bases). The CDR3 is 15 amino acids. V shed 6 bases and J shed 2 bases, with 11 bases lying between them. From germline, CDR1 is SGHTA and CDR2 FQGTGA.

V gene TRBV9 combines with J gene TRBJ2-7, with 15 bases that match TRBD2. Trimming cost V 3 bases and J 0 bases; bases outside gene matches: 4. This CDR3 is built from 17 residues. Germline assignment: CDR1 SGDLS and CDR2 YYNGEE. The CDR3 DNA sequence: TGTGCCAGCAGCGAGGGACTAGCGGGGGGCCCCTCCTACGAGCAGTACTTC. This translates into CASSEGLAGGPSYEQYF.

This clonotype was detected a few times. The V gene is TRBV7-9, the J gene TRBJ2-7, with D uncertain. The V end lost 0 bases, the J end lost 6 bases, and 9 bases lay between the germline ends. CDR1 SEHNR and CDR2 FQNEAQ come from the germline V gene (reference sequence). There are 13 residues in the CDR3. CDR3 loop: CASSLASVAEQYF. CDR3 coding DNA: TGTGCCAGCAGCTTAGCGTCGGTGGCCGAGCAGTACTTC.

This clonotype turned up a few times. The J gene is TRBJ2-7, the V gene TRBV7-2, with D perhaps TRBD1 (6 bases). Germline V gene data show CDR1 as SGHTA and CDR2 as FQGNSA. The CDR3 runs 15 residues. The ends were cut back, 4 bases at V and 3 bases at J, with 16 bases in the middle. The CDR3 spells CASSYNPGALYEQYF. Written as DNA, the CDR3 is TGTGCCAGCAGCTACAACCCAGGGGCCCTCTACGAGCAGTACTTC.

This clonotype showed up many times. The chain recombines TRBV2 with TRBJ2-7; TRBD1 is a possible D gene (6 bases). The CDR3 runs to 14 residues. V gave up 7 bases and J gave up 3 bases, with 16 bases separating them. CDR1 SNHLY and CDR2 FYNNEI come from the germline V gene. In nucleotides, the CDR3 is TGTGCCAGCAAAAAGGGGCAGGGGCTCTACGAGCAGTACTTC. It specifies CASKKGQGLYEQYF.

Only a few counts were recorded for this clonotype. The rearrangement joins TRBV24-1 to TRBJ1-2, with D possibly matching TRBD1 (5 bases). V shed 4 bases and J shed 7 bases, with 9 bases lying between them. There are 12 residues in the CDR3. CDR1 and CDR2 from the germline V gene are KGHDR and SFDVKD. CDR3 coding DNA: TGTGCCACCAGTGAGCATGACAGTGGCTACACCTTC. It specifies CATSEHDSGYTF.

This clonotype was observed a few times. The rearrangement uses TRBV5-1 and TRBJ2-1; D gene ambiguous. Deletions cut 4 bases from V and 5 bases from J, with 4 bases between. Germline CDR1 SGHRS, CDR2 YFSETQ. The CDR3 sequence is 11 residues long. CDR3 nucleotides: TGCGCCAGCAGCAAGGACAATGAGCAGTTCTTC. Translated, it gives CASSKDNEQFF.

The genes are TRBV5-1 and TRBJ2-3; D is possibly TRBD1 (6 bases). The tail of the sequence fits TRBJ1-5 better, so the J call may be wrong. Germline V CDR1 and CDR2: SGHRS, YFSETQ. This CDR3 has 15 amino acids. The CDR3 nucleotides read TGCGCCAGCAGCTTGGCGGGGGCGGACACAGATACGCAGCATTTT. Encoded protein: CASSLAGADTDTQHF.

The V gene is TRBV6-6, the J gene TRBJ2-1; a possible D gene is TRBD2 (6 bases). V lost 5 bases to trimming and J lost 9 bases, with 11 bases between them. The germline gives CDR1 MNHNY, CDR2 SVGAGI (reference sequence). The CDR3 totals 12 residues. The CDR3 DNA follows: TGTGCCAGCAGTATGGGGGGAAGTGAGCAGTTCTTC. It is translated as CASSMGGSEQFF.

V usage is TRBV20-1 and J usage is TRBJ2-1; 10 positions match TRBD2. The trim removed 8 bases at V and 7 bases at J, leaving 14 bases unmatched. The CDR3 has 15 residues. Germline loops: CDR1 DFQATT, CDR2 SNEGSKA (reference sequence). The CDR3 DNA sequence: TGCAGTCCAAAGTCACGGGGACTAGCGTTGAATGAGCAGTTCTTC. It encodes CSPKSRGLALNEQFF.

This rearrangement joins TRBV5-1 to TRBJ1-1; 7 bases align to TRBD1. V shed 3 bases and J 1 base; nucleotides not matched to a gene: 6. Germline V gene sequence: CDR1 SGHRS, CDR2 YFSETQ. The CDR3 spans 15 residues. CDR3 amino acids: CASSWGTESNTEAFF. CDR3 DNA sequence: TGCGCCAGCAGCTGGGGGACAGAGTCGAACACTGAAGCTTTCTTT.

The V gene is TRBV12-3 or TRBV12-4, the J gene TRBJ2-5, with a tentative D call TRBD1 (5 bases). The CDR3 spans 12 residues. The V end lost 8 bases, the J end lost 5 bases, and 12 bases lay between the germline ends. The CDR3 loop is CASVGRVETQYF. The CDR3 DNA follows: TGTGCCAGCGTGGGCAGGGTTGAGACCCAGTACTTC.

The chain joins TRBV20-1 to TRBJ2-4, with 7 bases aligning to TRBD2. The CDR3 runs to 15 residues. Losses at the gene ends were 2 bases for V and 13 bases for J; bases not matched to a gene: 17. Germline V gene sequence: CDR1 DFQATT, CDR2 SNEGSKA (reference sequence). CDR3: CSARWPFGKGREQYF. The DNA of the CDR3 is TGCAGTGCTAGATGGCCCTTTGGAAAGGGGAGGGAGCAGTACTTC.